This passage covers 9 T cell receptor beta chains from one sample sequenced in a study of cytomegalovirus exposure and HLA in healthy donors. The PCR used 60 Vbeta and 13 Jbeta primers. This table comes from immunoSEQ multiplex PCR, and its TCRdb copy is limited to in-frame clones, with some not included. The sample includes 80,000 or so clones, 75% to 85% seen only once; the top ten take around 3.1%. What was sequenced was PBMCs. These receptors were obtained from a man between 50 and 59 years old in good health and CMV-seropositive.

This clone was recorded once. The V call is TRBV7-2, the J call TRBJ2-1; maybe TRBD2 (6 bases). The CDR3 length is 15 residues. The germline gives CDR1 SGHTA, CDR2 FQGNSA. Trimming pared 4 bases from V and 5 bases from J, leaving 15 bases between. The CDR3 sequence is CASSSSGSPNNEQFF. The CDR3 DNA follows: TGTGCCAGCAGCTCATCCGGGAGCCCAAACAATGAGCAGTTCTTC.

The rearrangement uses TRBV18 and TRBJ2-7; 12 bases are a match to TRBD1. V lost 3 bases and J lost 7; bases outside the gene matches: 7. The germline gives CDR1 KGHSH, CDR2 LQKENI. The CDR3 is 15 residues long. CDR3 sequence: CASSPAGTGGWEQYF. The CDR3 coding sequence is TGTGCCAGCTCACCGGCCGGGACAGGGGGCTGGGAGCAGTACTTC.

The gene calls are TRBV19 and TRBJ2-1, with TRBD2 matching over 8 bases. V dropped 4 bases and J dropped 8; count of bases not matched to a gene: 7. Germline lookup yields CDR1 LNHDA and CDR2 SQIVND (reference sequence). The CDR3 is made up of 14 amino acids. The CDR3 reads CASSTGTRSYEQFF. CDR3 bases: TGTGCCAGTAGTACCGGGACTAGATCCTATGAGCAGTTCTTC.

On this clone itself: An end of the junction differs from the germline gene, which may be a read error. This chain connects TRBV5-1 to TRBJ2-4, with a tentative D call TRBD2 (5 bases). The germline V gene encodes CDR1 SGHRS and CDR2 YFSETQ. This CDR3 contains 15 residues. The DNA of the CDR3 is TGCGCCAGCAGCTTGAATATGGAGGCCAAAAACAGTCAGTACTTC. Its translation: CASSLNMEAKNSQYF.

The rearrangement uses TRBV7-3 and TRBJ2-2; 8 nucleotides align to TRBD2. The CDR3 is made up of 17 amino acids. Germline V gene data show CDR1 as SGHTA and CDR2 as FQGTGA. With 6 bases clipped from V and 7 bases from J, the junction kept 16 bases outside the gene matches. CDR3 nucleotide sequence: TGTGCCAGCAGTGGCTTGTCGACGGGAGGGCCTGACGGGGAGCTGTTTTTT. This codes for CASSGLSTGGPDGELFF. Filled out from reference TRBV7-3 and TRBJ2-2, the complete variable domain reads GAGVSQTPSNKVTEKGKYVELRCDPISGHTALYWYRQSLGQGPEFLIYFQGTGAADDSGLPNDRFFAVRPEGSVSTLKIQRTERGDSAVYLCASSGLSTGGPDGELFFGEGSRLTVL.

This clone is medium-sized. The V gene is TRBV2, the J gene TRBJ2-7; 15 bases are a match to TRBD2. The germline V gene has CDR1 SNHLY and CDR2 FYNNEI. This CDR3 spans 14 amino acids. V was pared by 6 bases and J by 9 bases, with 6 bases of the junction left unmatched. CDR3 nucleotide sequence: TGTGCCAGCAGAGAGGGACTAGCGGGAGGTGGGCAGTACTTC. This codes for CASREGLAGGGQYF.

The chain uses TRBV6-6 and TRBJ2-5; D perhaps matches TRBD2 (6 bases). The germline gives CDR1 MNHNY, CDR2 SVGAGI (reference sequence). The CDR3 is 14 amino acids. Trimming removed 3 bases from V and 5 bases from J, with 13 bases in between. The CDR3 DNA reads as TGTGCCAGCAGTTATCAGGGAGGCGTGGAGACCCAGTACTTC. It specifies CASSYQGGVETQYF.

The chain links TRBV6-7 to TRBJ1-1; 9 nucleotides align to TRBD1. TRBV6-7 belongs to the ORF category, with a function that is uncertain. V lost 8 bases and J lost 11; bases outside the gene matches: 9. The CDR3 runs 12 residues. CDR3 nucleotide sequence: TGTGCCAGCCCGGGACAGGGTTATTGTGCTTTCTTT. This gives the protein CASPGQGYCAFF.

The chain recombines TRBV7-3 with TRBJ1-2; no firm D call. The germline V gene has CDR1 SGHTA and CDR2 FQGTGA. V lost 5 bases and J 11 bases, leaving 18 bases between the germline ends. CDR3 length: 13 amino acids. CDR3 region: CASSPGSSERYTF. The CDR3 DNA is TGTGCCAGCAGCCCCGGGTCTTCGGAACGGTACACCTTC.